Shown below are 18 T cell receptor beta chains from a single sample sequenced in a study of Graves' ophthalmopathy and Graves' hyperthyroidism. TCR beta CDR3 regions were amplified from RNA transcripts. HTBI-primed RT-PCR formed the first round, and a multiplex PCR formed the second. Each CDR3 protein is one row after TCRdb ran MiXCR on the multiplex PCR reads. The repertoire includes about 370,000 distinct CDR3 sequences, 17% of them detected once, and 2.4% sits in the top ten. The material sequenced was peripheral blood. These receptors originate from an adult woman with stable Graves' hyperthyroidism.

Concerning this clonotype: This may stem from a read error, because a much larger clone lies one nucleotide away. V and J are TRBV20-1 and TRBJ1-1, with 7 bases matching TRBD1. The CDR3 loop spans 17 amino acids. Germline CDR1 and CDR2: DFQATT and SNEGSKA (reference sequence). V lost 0 bases to trimming and J lost 3 bases; unmatched junction nucleotides: 13. DNA of the CDR3: TGCAGTGCTAGAGACCGACAGGGAAGGGAATATGACACTGAAGCTTTCTTT. Protein sequence: CSARDRQGREYDTEAFF.

This clonotype was counted between two and nine times. The chain uses TRBV11-2 and TRBJ2-7; 9 bases agree with TRBD2. Germline V CDR1 and CDR2: SGHAT, FQNNGV. CDR3 length: 19 amino acids. The V segment lost 3 bases and the J segment 2 bases; nucleotides outside the gene matches: 17. The CDR3, as DNA: TGTGCCAGCAGCTTTTTTTCCCCGGTCGCTAGCGGGATCGCCTACGAGCAGTACTTC. This sequence encodes CASSFFSPVASGIAYEQYF. The full variable domain, its missing parts supplied by reference TRBV11-2 and TRBJ2-7, is EAGVAQSPRYKIIEKRQSVAFWCNPISGHATLYWYQQILGQGPKLLIQFQNNGVVDDSQLPKDRFSAERLKGVDSTLKIQPAKLEDSAVYLCASSFFSPVASGIAYEQYFGPGTRLTVT.

This clonotype was seen repeatedly, ten times or more. The rearrangement joins TRBV2 to TRBJ2-5; 10 bases line up with TRBD1. The CDR3 consists of 15 residues. V trimming: 4 bases; J trimming: 9 bases; junction bases outside the gene matches: 11. The germline V gene encodes CDR1 SNHLY and CDR2 FYNNEI. The CDR3 reads CASSAFRDRGSSQYF. The CDR3 DNA is TGTGCCAGCAGTGCTTTCCGGGACAGGGGCTCGTCCCAGTACTTC.

The J gene is TRBJ2-7, the V gene TRBV28; the match to TRBD1 covers 8 bases. The V and J ends lost 6 bases and 5 bases, in that order; junction bases with no gene match: 6. Germline V gene sequence: CDR1 MDHEN, CDR2 SYDVKM. The CDR3 extends over 13 amino acids. The CDR3 here is CASSRGQGNEQYF. CDR3 bases: TGTGCCAGCAGCCGTGGACAGGGCAACGAGCAGTACTTC.

About this clonotype itself: It may be a read error: a sequence one base away is much more abundant. V gene TRBV7-8 combines with J gene TRBJ2-2; a possible D gene is TRBD2 (6 bases). V lost 7 bases to trimming and J lost 4 bases, with 16 bases between them. The germline V gene has CDR1 SGHVS and CDR2 FQNEAQ. The CDR3 is 15 residues long. The CDR3 spells CASIPSLGGTGELFF. The CDR3 DNA follows: TGTGCCAGCATCCCCTCCTTGGGGGGCACCGGGGAGCTGTTTTTT.

The table lists this clonotype with many counts. The J gene is TRBJ1-1, the V gene TRBV30; 7 bases fit TRBD1. Germline CDR1 and CDR2: GTSNPN and SVGIG (reference sequence). The CDR3 loop spans 13 amino acids. The trim removed 0 bases at V and 3 bases at J, leaving 1 base unmatched. Written as DNA, the CDR3 is TGTGCCTGGAGTGTCGACAGGGACACTGAAGCTTTCTTT. It specifies CAWSVDRDTEAFF.

The chain links TRBV28 to TRBJ2-7, with D possibly matching TRBD1 (5 bases). Per the germline V gene, CDR1 is MDHEN and CDR2 is SYDVKM. The CDR3 consists of 12 residues. CDR3 amino acids: CAALDTTYEQYF. CDR3 nucleotides: TGTGCAGCCCTGGACACCACCTACGAGCAGTACTTC.

This clonotype was observed many times. CDR3 sequence reads: CASSQQGAGYGYTF. CDR3 bases: TGTGCCAGCAGTCAACAGGGGGCCGGCTATGGCTACACCTTC. The chain is built from TRBV12-3 or TRBV12-4 and TRBJ1-2; 9 nucleotides match TRBD1. V dropped 5 bases and J dropped 4; count of bases not matched to a gene: 5. CDR3 length equals 14 residues.

The table lists this clonotype with many counts. This rearrangement joins TRBV12-3 or TRBV12-4 to TRBJ2-7; possibly TRBD1 for D (6 bases). V shed 2 bases and J shed 1 base, with 9 bases lying between them. The CDR3 sequence is 14 residues long. CDR3 protein: CASSLQGQSYEQYF. The CDR3 DNA follows: TGTGCCAGCAGTTTACAGGGGCAATCCTACGAGCAGTACTTC.

This clonotype was observed at least ten times. The chain joins TRBV28 to TRBJ2-4; D gene unclear. V lost 5 bases to trimming and J lost 1 base, with 6 bases between them. CDR1 and CDR2 from the germline V gene are MDHEN and SYDVKM. The CDR3 runs 13 residues. The CDR3 spells CASSVVAKNIQYF. The CDR3 region has the DNA TGTGCCAGCAGTGTAGTGGCCAAAAACATTCAGTACTTC.

This clonotype was counted ten times or more. The chain employs TRBV2 and TRBJ2-7; D is possibly TRBD2 (7 bases). Per germline, CDR1 SNHLY and CDR2 FYNNEI. Trimming stripped 3 bases from V and 0 bases from J, with 15 bases between. The CDR3 is 16 residues long. CDR3 protein: CASSEWGRESSYEQYF. The CDR3 nucleotides are TGTGCCAGCAGTGAGTGGGGGCGGGAGTCCTCCTACGAGCAGTACTTC.

This clonotype appeared a single time. The junction departs from germline at one end; a sequencing error may be responsible. The chain has TRBV9 and TRBJ1-1; possibly TRBD1 for D (5 bases). The CDR3 consists of 14 residues. Germline assignment: CDR1 SGDLS and CDR2 YYNGEE. The CDR3 nucleotides are TGTGCCAGCAGCCCCAGGGCCGAGGACACTGAAGTTTTCTTT. Its translation is CASSPRAEDTEVFF.

Notes on this clonotype: A much larger clone lies one base from this, so it may be a read error. The chain couples TRBV13 to TRBJ1-1; D perhaps matches TRBD1 (5 bases). This CDR3 contains 11 residues. Germline assignment: CDR1 PRHDT and CDR2 FYEKMQ (reference sequence). The CDR3 DNA reads as TGTGCCATCAGCCCCGGGACCAAAGCTTTCTTT. It translates to CAISPGTKAFF.

This clonotype was recorded many times. This chain uses TRBV30 with TRBJ2-7, with 14 bases that match TRBD2. There are 14 residues in the CDR3. V lost 2 bases to trimming and J lost 9 bases; unmatched junction nucleotides: 6. Per germline, CDR1 GTSNPN and CDR2 SVGIG (reference sequence). In nucleotides, the CDR3 is TGTGCCTGGAGTACCGGGACTAGCGGGAGCGTGCAGTACTTC. Translated, it gives CAWSTGTSGSVQYF.

This clonotype has a count of ten or more. The gene calls are TRBV5-1 and TRBJ2-7; tentatively, D is TRBD2 (6 bases). The length of the CDR3 is 16 residues. The V gene's germline CDR1 is SGHRS and CDR2 YFSETQ. The V end was cut by 3 bases, the J end by 2 bases, with 18 bases between. Here the CDR3 reads CASSYNSGATPYEQYF. Here the CDR3 DNA reads TGCGCCAGCAGCTACAATAGCGGAGCCACCCCCTACGAGCAGTACTTC. Full variable domain (remainder filled in from reference TRBV5-1 and TRBJ2-7): KAGVTQTPRYLIKTRGQQVTLSCSPISGHRSVSWYQQTPGQGLQFLFEYFSETQRNKGNFPGRFSGRQFSNSRSEMNVSTLELGDSALYLCASSYNSGATPYEQYFGPGTRLTVT.

The rearrangement links TRBV2 to TRBJ1-4; TRBD1 is a possible D gene (6 bases). The CDR3 is made up of 16 amino acids. V was clipped by 3 bases and J by 4 bases, with 15 bases between them. CDR1 and CDR2 (germline): SNHLY, FYNNEI. The CDR3 sequence is CASSETQGGGNEKLFF. For the CDR3, the DNA is TGTGCCAGCAGTGAGACACAGGGCGGCGGTAATGAAAAACTGTTTTTT. Filled out from reference TRBV2 and TRBJ1-4, the complete variable domain reads EPEVTQTPSHQVTQMGQEVILRCVPISNHLYFYWYRQILGQKVEFLVSFYNNEISEKSEIFDDQFSVERPDGSNFTLKIRSTKLEDSAMYFCASSETQGGGNEKLFFGSGTQLSVL.

This clonotype has a count of ten or more. CDR3 in DNA: TGTGCCACCAGCAGCTCGGGGTCTAGCACTGAAGCTTTCTTT. This codes for CATSSSGSSTEAFF. This chain links TRBV15 with TRBJ1-1, with no clear D. The CDR3 is 14 amino acids. Germline V gives CDR1 LNHNV, CDR2 YYDKDF (reference sequence). Trimming cost V 3 bases and J 4 bases, with 12 bases left between them.

Ten or more counts support this clonotype. The gene calls are TRBV28 and TRBJ2-7, with D possibly matching TRBD2 (7 bases). CDR1 is MDHEN, CDR2 SYDVKM, per germline. V lost 7 bases, J lost 2 bases, and 15 bases lay in between. The CDR3 loop spans 14 amino acids. The CDR3, as DNA: TGTGCCAGCAACGTAGGGGGGGAGGCCTACGAGCAGTACTTC. Amino acids: CASNVGGEAYEQYF.